This T cell receptor beta chain comes out of a study of blood T cell repertoires in COVID-19. Only in-frame clones appear in the TCRdb table, and some are missing; sequencing was by immunoSEQ multiplex PCR. The data contain roughly 200,000 clones, around three quarters of them singletons. Germline values: CDR1 SGHAT, CDR2 FQNNGV. V lost 0 bases to trimming and J lost 0 bases, with 9 bases between them. The CDR3 totals 15 residues. The sample consisted of peripheral blood. The receptor's source is a man aged 65 to 85 with active or convalescent COVID-19. The chain joins TRBV11-2 to TRBJ2-7; the D gene is possibly TRBD1 (6 bases). As DNA, the CDR3 is TGTGCCAGCAGCTTAGAGAGGACAGCCTCCTACGAGCAGTACTTC. Protein: CASSLERTASYEQYF.